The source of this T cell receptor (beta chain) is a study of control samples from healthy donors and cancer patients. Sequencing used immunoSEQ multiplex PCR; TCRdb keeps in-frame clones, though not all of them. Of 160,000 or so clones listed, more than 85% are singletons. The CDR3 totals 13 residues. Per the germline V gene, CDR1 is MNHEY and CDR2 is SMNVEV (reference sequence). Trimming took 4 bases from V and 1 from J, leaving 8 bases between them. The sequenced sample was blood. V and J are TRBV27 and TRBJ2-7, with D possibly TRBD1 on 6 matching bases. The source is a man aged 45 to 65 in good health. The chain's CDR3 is CASSSTGSYEQYF. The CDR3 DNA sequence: TGTGCCAGCAGTTCAACAGGGTCCTACGAGCAGTACTTC.